A single sample gave rise to the 5 T cell receptor beta chains below, sequenced in a study of early T cells in non-severe SARS-CoV-2 infection. In TCRdb, the 5' RACE reads were re-called with MiXCR into one record per CDR3 protein. The table has about 22,000 distinct CDR3 sequences, 4% seen once. The specimen sequenced was whole blood. The source is an adult who was a healthcare worker with PCR-confirmed SARS-CoV-2 infection or an uninfected control (not recorded which).

The sample holds many counts of this clonotype. This chain links TRBV7-9 with TRBJ1-6, with D maybe TRBD1 (5 bases). Trimming removed 6 bases from V and 8 bases from J, with 17 bases in between. This CDR3 is 15 amino acids long. CDR1 and CDR2 from the germline V gene are SEHNR and FQNEAQ (reference sequence). The CDR3 region is CASRAQGVSDSPLHF. The CDR3 nucleotides are TGTGCCAGCAGAGCGCAGGGTGTGTCGGATTCACCCCTCCACTTT.

In this sample, this clonotype turned up many times. The rearrangement links TRBV30 to TRBJ1-1; D is possibly TRBD1 (6 bases). V was cut by 1 base and J by 1 base, with 10 bases left in between. Germline V gene sequence: CDR1 GTSNPN, CDR2 SVGIG (reference sequence). This CDR3 contains 14 residues. CDR3 amino acids: CAWSGQGWNTEAFF. The CDR3 DNA reads TGTGCCTGGAGTGGCCAGGGGTGGAACACTGAAGCTTTCTTT. The full variable domain, completed using reference TRBV30 and TRBJ1-1, is SQTIHQWPATLVQPVGSPLSLECTVEGTSNPNLYWYRQAAGRGLQLLFYSVGIGQISSEVPQNLSASRPQDRQFILSSKKLLLSDSGFYLCAWSGQGWNTEAFFGQGTRLTVV.

This clonotype was found many times. The V call is TRBV20-1, the J call TRBJ2-1; D may correspond to TRBD1 or TRBD2 (5 bases each). V lost 0 bases, J lost 15 bases, and 18 bases lay in between. The germline V gene has CDR1 DFQATT and CDR2 SNEGSKA (reference sequence). The CDR3 totals 13 residues. CDR3 in DNA: TGCAGTGCTAGAGATCGGGTGACAGCGGTTGCGTTCTTC. Its protein is CSARDRVTAVAFF.

There are many counts of this clonotype. V is TRBV6-2 or TRBV6-3 and J is TRBJ2-3; a possible D gene is TRBD1 (6 bases). V shed 6 bases and J shed 2 bases, with 12 bases lying between them. The CDR3 spans 14 residues. Germline V gene data show CDR1 as MNHEY and CDR2 as SVGEGT. The CDR3 DNA follows: TGTGCCAGCAGCCCGGACAGTTTCACAGATACGCAGTATTTT. Protein: CASSPDSFTDTQYF.

This clonotype was counted ten times or more. The chain uses TRBV7-6 and TRBJ2-3; D gene ambiguous. Germline lookup yields CDR1 SGHVS and CDR2 FNYEAQ. This CDR3 has 15 residues. The V end lost 2 bases, the J end lost 0 bases, and 9 bases lay between the germline ends. This CDR3 is CASSLMAGSTDTQYF. The DNA for the CDR3 is TGTGCCAGCAGCTTAATGGCAGGTAGCACAGATACGCAGTATTTT.